This T cell receptor beta chain was sequenced for a study of identical twins. Each CDR3 protein is one row after TCRdb ran MiXCR on the 5' RACE reads. This sample has about 690,000 distinct CDR3 sequences, with 6% to 6.5% found just once. This CDR3 spans 13 amino acids. Between the trimmed V and J ends, which lost 4 bases and 5 bases, there was a span of 11 bases. This clonotype was seen at least ten times. This clonotype was sampled from a man in his late teens or twenties in good health. V usage is TRBV12-3 or TRBV12-4 and J usage is TRBJ1-2; the D gene is possibly TRBD1 (5 bases). Sequenced: naive T cells sorted from blood. As DNA, the CDR3 is TGTGCCAGCAGTTCGACAGTGAGTTATGGCTACACCTTC. Its translation is CASSSTVSYGYTF.